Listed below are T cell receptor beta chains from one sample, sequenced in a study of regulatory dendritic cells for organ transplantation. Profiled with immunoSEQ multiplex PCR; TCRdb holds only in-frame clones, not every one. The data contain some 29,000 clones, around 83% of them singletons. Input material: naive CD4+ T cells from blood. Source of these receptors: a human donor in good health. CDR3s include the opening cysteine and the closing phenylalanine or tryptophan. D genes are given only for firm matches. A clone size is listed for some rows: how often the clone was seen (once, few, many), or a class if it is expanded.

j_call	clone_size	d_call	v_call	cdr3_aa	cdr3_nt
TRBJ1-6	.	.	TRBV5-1	CASSLTETDNSPLHF	TGCGCCAGCAGCTTGACTGAGACAGATAATTCACCCCTCCACTTT
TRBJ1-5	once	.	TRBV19	CASSISGDQPQHF	TGTGCCAGTAGTATATCAGGGGACCAGCCCCAGCATTTT
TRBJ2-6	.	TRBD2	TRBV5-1	CASSPSRGGGANVLTF	TGCGCCAGCAGCCCTAGCCGGGGGGGTGGGGCCAACGTCCTGACTTTC
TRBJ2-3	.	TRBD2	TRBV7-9	CASSLEARLAGGTDTQYF	TGTGCCAGCAGCTTAGAGGCCCGACTAGCGGGGGGCACAGATACGCAGTATTTT
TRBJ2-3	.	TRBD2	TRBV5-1	CASRRTSGGGASTDTQYF	TGCGCCAGCAGACGTACTAGCGGGGGGGGTGCTAGCACAGATACGCAGTATTTT
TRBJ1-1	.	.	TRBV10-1	CASSDAGGSMNTEAFF	TGCGCCAGCAGCGACGCCGGCGGGAGCATGAACACTGAAGCTTTCTTT
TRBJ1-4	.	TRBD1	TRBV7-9	CASSQAGGQKLFF	TGTGCCAGCAGCCAAGCAGGGGGGCAAAAACTGTTTTTT
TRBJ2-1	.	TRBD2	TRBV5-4	CASSSRKNGGADNEQFF	TGTGCCAGCAGTTCGAGGAAGAACGGGGGGGCGGACAATGAGCAGTTCTTC
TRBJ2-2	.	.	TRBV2	CASSGTTNTGELFF	TGTGCCAGCTCCGGGACAACGAACACCGGGGAGCTGTTTTTT
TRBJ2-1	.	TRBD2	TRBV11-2	CASSLETSGYNEQFF	TGTGCCAGCAGCTTAGAGACTAGCGGGTACAATGAGCAGTTCTTC
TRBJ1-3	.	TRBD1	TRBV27	CASSPGTGGASGNTIYF	TGTGCCAGCAGTCCGGGGACAGGGGGCGCGTCTGGAAACACCATATATTTT
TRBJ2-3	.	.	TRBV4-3	CASSRLSGLGTDTQYF	TGCGCCAGCAGCAGACTGAGCGGCCTTGGCACAGATACGCAGTATTTT
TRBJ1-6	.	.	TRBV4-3	CASSPSYNSPLHF	TGCGCCAGCAGCCCTTCCTATAATTCACCCCTCCACTTT
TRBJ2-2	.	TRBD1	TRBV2	CASRWGTGDTGELFF	TGTGCCAGCAGATGGGGGACAGGGGACACCGGGGAGCTGTTTTTT
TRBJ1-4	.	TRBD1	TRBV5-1	CASSQSTGQDNEKLFF	TGCGCCAGCAGCCAATCGACGGGACAGGACAATGAAAAACTGTTTTTT
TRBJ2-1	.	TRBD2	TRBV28	CASNSGGASNEQFF	TGTGCCAGCAATAGCGGGGGGGCCTCCAATGAGCAGTTCTTC
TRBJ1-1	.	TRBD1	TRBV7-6	CASSSQGVETEAFF	TGTGCCAGCAGCTCACAGGGGGTGGAAACTGAAGCTTTCTTT
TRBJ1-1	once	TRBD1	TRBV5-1	CASSARQGRDTEAFF	TGCGCCAGCAGCGCCCGACAGGGGAGGGATACTGAAGCTTTCTTT
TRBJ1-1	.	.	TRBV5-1	CASSLVRGMDTEAFF	TGCGCCAGCAGCTTGGTTAGGGGAATGGACACTGAAGCTTTCTTT
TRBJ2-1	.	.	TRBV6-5	CASGGQGKRQFF	TGTGCCAGTGGGGGCCAGGGAAAAAGGCAGTTCTTC
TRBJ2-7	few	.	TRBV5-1	CASSLAVAGRYEQYF	TGCGCCAGCAGCTTGGCCGTTGCAGGGCGGTACGAGCAGTACTTC
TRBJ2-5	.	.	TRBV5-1	CASSLRLVETQYF	TGCGCCAGCAGCCTGCGACTAGTCGAGACCCAGTACTTC
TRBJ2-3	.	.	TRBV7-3	CASSAGASDTQYF	TGTGCCAGCAGCGCAGGGGCGAGTGATACGCAGTATTTT
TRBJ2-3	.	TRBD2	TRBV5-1	CASKLAGDSTDTQYF	TGCGCCAGCAAGTTGGCGGGGGATAGCACAGATACGCAGTATTTT
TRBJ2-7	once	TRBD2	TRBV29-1	CSVSEGLPYTYEQYF	TGCAGCGTCTCAGAGGGACTACCATACACCTACGAGCAGTACTTC
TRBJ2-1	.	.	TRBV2	CASSEVSYNEQFF	TGTGCCAGCAGTGAAGTTAGCTACAATGAGCAGTTCTTC
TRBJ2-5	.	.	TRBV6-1	CASSGNFGHPQETQYF	TGTGCCAGCAGTGGGAACTTCGGACACCCCCAAGAGACCCAGTACTTC
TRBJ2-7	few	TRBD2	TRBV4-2	CASSQASGGPYEQYF	TGTGCCAGCAGCCAGGCTAGCGGGGGCCCCTACGAGCAGTACTTC
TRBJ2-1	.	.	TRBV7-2	CASSLGESLVSNEQFF	TGTGCCAGCAGCTTAGGAGAGTCCCTAGTCTCAAATGAGCAGTTCTTC
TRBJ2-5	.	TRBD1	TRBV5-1	CASSYLTGGETQYF	TGCGCCAGCAGCTACTTGACAGGGGGAGAGACCCAGTACTTC
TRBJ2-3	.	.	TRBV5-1	CASSLATDFSSTDTQYF	TGCGCCAGCAGCTTGGCTACGGACTTTTCGAGCACAGATACGCAGTATTTT
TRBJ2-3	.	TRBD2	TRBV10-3	CAISSSGASTDTQYF	TGTGCCATCAGTTCTAGCGGGGCTAGCACAGATACGCAGTATTTT